Below, 21 T cell receptor beta chains from the same sample are listed, as sequenced in a study of blood T cell repertoires in COVID-19 (dated by TCRdb to 2020 to 2022). Library preparation employed the immunoSEQ multiplex PCR assay. TCRdb's version of the immuneACCESS table is confined to in-frame rearrangements and falls short of the full clone set. An unresolved V gene accounts for under half of the shortfall where checked; the remainder is of unknown origin. The sample records some 270,000 clones, roughly 86% of which are singletons. Around 1.6% of the sample is taken by the ten largest. The material sequenced was peripheral blood. The origin of the receptors is a woman aged 60-75 years who had recovered from COVID-19.

The V gene is TRBV18, the J gene TRBJ2-7; D not certain. V was clipped by 3 bases and J by 7 bases, with 10 bases between them. The CDR3 contains 12 residues. Germline V gene sequence: CDR1 KGHSH, CDR2 LQKENI. The CDR3 nucleotides read TGTGCCAGCTCACCGGCGCTGAGGGAGCAGTACTTC. Its translation: CASSPALREQYF. The full variable domain, rest sourced from reference TRBV18 and TRBJ2-7, is NAGVMQNPRHLVRRRGQEARLRCSPMKGHSHVYWYRQLPEEGLKFMVYLQKENIIDESGMPKERFSAEFPKEGPSILRIQQVVRGDSAAYFCASSPALREQYFGPGTRLTVT.

V usage is TRBV6-1 and J usage is TRBJ1-1, with TRBD1 matching 9 bases. This CDR3 is built from 18 residues. Germline V gene lookup returns CDR1 MNHNS and CDR2 SASEGT. The J segment lost 1 base and the V segment lost 3 bases, leaving 12 bases of the junction unmatched. CDR3 protein: CASSDRRTGEYRNTEAFF. In DNA, the CDR3 is TGTGCCAGCAGTGATAGGAGGACAGGGGAGTATAGGAACACTGAAGCTTTCTTT.

This sequence joins TRBV7-2 and TRBJ2-3; possibly TRBD2 for D (6 bases). Germline V lookup: CDR1 SGHTA, CDR2 FQGNSA. The CDR3 runs to 16 residues. Trimming cost V 5 bases and J 3 bases, with 18 bases left between them. The DNA for the CDR3 is TGTGCCAGCAGCCAAACCTTGAGCGGGCCGACAGATACGCAGTATTTT. Translation: CASSQTLSGPTDTQYF.

The chain carries TRBV13 and TRBJ2-1; D remains ambiguous. The CDR3 extends over 13 amino acids. Per germline, CDR1 PRHDT and CDR2 FYEKMQ (reference sequence). The germline V and J ends were trimmed by 1 base and 5 bases, with 6 bases remaining between them. CDR3 sequence (DNA): TGTGCCAGCAGCTTAGTAACAGACAATGAGCAGTTCTTC. Its protein is CASSLVTDNEQFF.

The chain employs TRBV6-6 and TRBJ1-5; no reliable D call. Germline V CDR1 and CDR2: MNHNY, SVGAGI (reference sequence). This CDR3 comprises 13 residues. Trimming cost V 10 bases and J 7 bases, with 17 bases left between them. This CDR3 reads CATIASREQPQHF. The CDR3 coding sequence is TGTGCCACCATAGCGTCGAGGGAGCAGCCCCAGCATTTT.

This chain uses TRBV20-1 with TRBJ1-2, with D hard to call. The CDR3 has 11 residues. Germline CDR1 DFQATT, CDR2 SNEGSKA (reference sequence). With 4 bases removed from V and 2 bases from J, the gap between germline ends came to 5 bases. The CDR3 nucleotides read TGCAGTGCTACAGTCAACTATGGCTACACCTTC. Translating gives CSATVNYGYTF.

V and J are TRBV3-1 (or the pseudogene TRBV3-2) and TRBJ2-3; 9 bases fit TRBD2. The CDR3 is 16 amino acids. Germline V gene lookup returns CDR1 LGHDT and CDR2 YNNKEL (reference sequence). Losses at the gene ends were 2 bases for V and 2 bases for J; bases not matched to a gene: 5. CDR3 DNA sequence: TGTGCCAGCAGCCAACCTAGCGGGGCGACCACAGATACGCAGTATTTT. The encoded protein is CASSQPSGATTDTQYF.

The gene calls are TRBV27 and TRBJ1-5, with TRBD1 matching 9 bases. Per germline, CDR1 MNHEY and CDR2 SMNVEV (reference sequence). The CDR3 is 16 amino acids. V was clipped by 2 bases and J by 2 bases; unmatched bases: 4. CDR3 nucleotide sequence: TGTGCCAGCAGTTTAACAGGGGGCTGGGGCAATCAGCCCCAGCATTTT. Its protein product is CASSLTGGWGNQPQHF.

The chain is built from TRBV12-3 or TRBV12-4 and TRBJ1-1; D may be TRBD1 (5 bases). The CDR3 contains 12 residues. V gave up 6 bases and J gave up 7 bases, with 12 bases separating them. The CDR3 sequence is CASRKGHLEAFF. The CDR3, as DNA: TGTGCCAGCAGAAAAGGACACCTTGAAGCTTTCTTT.

The V gene is TRBV5-1, the J gene TRBJ2-7; possibly TRBD1 for D (5 bases). V lost 4 bases to trimming and J lost 5 bases, with 22 bases between them. The CDR3 has 16 residues. Germline CDR1 reads SGHRS; CDR2 reads YFSETQ. CDR3 bases: TGCGCCAGCAGCCTTACGCAGGGTTCAAAGGGCGACGAGCAGTACTTC. Protein: CASSLTQGSKGDEQYF. The full variable domain, completed using reference TRBV5-1 and TRBJ2-7, is KAGVTQTPRYLIKTRGQQVTLSCSPISGHRSVSWYQQTPGQGLQFLFEYFSETQRNKGNFPGRFSGRQFSNSRSEMNVSTLELGDSALYLCASSLTQGSKGDEQYFGPGTRLTVT.

The chain recombines TRBV11-2 with TRBJ1-3; D remains ambiguous. Between the trimmed V and J ends, which lost 5 bases and 2 bases, there was a span of 16 bases. The CDR3 is 16 amino acids. CDR1 and CDR2 from the germline V gene are SGHAT and FQNNGV. CDR3 coding DNA: TGTGCCAGCAGCAGGAGATTGAGTATTACTGGAAACACCATATATTTT. The encoded protein is CASSRRLSITGNTIYF.

This chain links TRBV3-1 (or the pseudogene TRBV3-2) with TRBJ2-7; TRBD1 matches at 11 bases. V was pared by 8 bases and J by 3 bases, with 3 bases of the junction left unmatched. Per germline, CDR1 LGHDT and CDR2 YNNKEL (reference sequence). The length of the CDR3 is 13 residues. In DNA form, the CDR3 reads TGTGCCAGCCGGGGACAGGGGGACTACGAGCAGTACTTC. It translates to CASRGQGDYEQYF.

This clone occurred a few times. This chain joins TRBV6-5 and TRBJ2-3; 9 nucleotides align to TRBD2. Germline V gene sequence: CDR1 MNHEY, CDR2 SVGAGI. The CDR3 is made up of 16 amino acids. V was pared by 4 bases and J by 3 bases, with 8 bases of the junction left unmatched. CDR3 amino acids: CASSLTPGLATDTQYF. The CDR3 DNA is TGTGCCAGCAGTTTAACACCGGGACTAGCTACAGATACGCAGTATTTT.

The chain has TRBV7-3 and TRBJ1-5; D uncertain. The V end lost 3 bases, the J end lost 0 bases, and 3 bases lay between the germline ends. CDR3 length: 13 amino acids. Germline CDR1 reads SGHTA; CDR2 reads FQGTGA. The CDR3 DNA sequence: TGTGCCAGCAGCTTGAGTAGCAATCAGCCCCAGCATTTT. It yields the protein CASSLSSNQPQHF.

The V and J genes are TRBV3-1 (or the pseudogene TRBV3-2) and TRBJ1-4, with 8 nucleotides matching TRBD1. Germline V gives CDR1 LGHDT, CDR2 YNNKEL (reference sequence). CDR3 length: 21 residues. Germline trimming cut 1 base from V and 0 bases from J; bases unmatched to any gene: 16. Here the CDR3 DNA reads TGTGCCAGCAGCCAAGTATTGCCCCACAGGGGGGTGGTGGCAACTAATGAAAAACTGTTTTTT. It specifies CASSQVLPHRGVVATNEKLFF.

The chain couples TRBV7-2 to TRBJ2-7, with 7 bases lining up with TRBD1. The CDR3 sequence is 13 residues long. Germline-derived CDR1 and CDR2 are SGHTA and FQGNSA. V gave up 3 bases and J gave up 3 bases; unmatched junction bases: 2. The CDR3, as DNA: TGTGCCAGCAGCTTTGCAGGGGGCTACGAGCAGTACTTC. Its translation: CASSFAGGYEQYF.

The J gene is TRBJ1-4, the V gene TRBV23-1, with D possibly being TRBD1 (6 bases). TRBV23-1 is reported as an ORF; its role is uncertain. The CDR3 has 16 residues. Trimming pared 0 bases from V and 6 bases from J, leaving 14 bases between. The CDR3 here is CASSQSKGVADEKLFF. In DNA form, the CDR3 reads TGCGCCAGCAGTCAATCGAAGGGGGTGGCTGATGAAAAACTGTTTTTT.

V and J are TRBV12-3 or TRBV12-4 and TRBJ1-5; D unclear. Trimming stripped 3 bases from V and 5 bases from J, with 8 bases between. The CDR3 is 13 residues long. CDR3 nucleotide sequence: TGTGCCAGCAGTTTTTCGGGTTATCAGCCCCAGCATTTT. The encoded protein is CASSFSGYQPQHF.

The gene calls are TRBV10-3 and TRBJ2-5; TRBD2 matches at 8 bases. The CDR3 runs 15 residues. V was clipped by 3 bases and J by 4 bases; unmatched bases: 7. Germline V CDR1 and CDR2: ENHRY, SYGVKD. The CDR3 coding sequence is TGTGCCATCAGTGATTGGCGGGGGGAGGGAGAGACCCAGTACTTC. Translated, it gives CAISDWRGEGETQYF.

This chain joins TRBV27 and TRBJ1-1, with 8 bases aligning to TRBD1. V was pared by 3 bases and J by 1 base, with 4 bases of the junction left unmatched. The CDR3 spans 15 residues. Germline CDR1 reads MNHEY; CDR2 reads SMNVEV (reference sequence). The CDR3 DNA follows: TGTGCCAGCAGTTTCTCCGGGACAGGGAACACTGAAGCTTTCTTT. It is translated as CASSFSGTGNTEAFF.

The V and J genes are TRBV5-1 and TRBJ1-1; D uncertain. This CDR3 has 14 residues. Germline V lookup: CDR1 SGHRS, CDR2 YFSETQ. Trimming took 0 bases from V and 4 from J, leaving 10 bases between them. Here the CDR3 DNA reads TGCGCCAGCAGCTTGGAGATGTGGAGCACTGAAGCTTTCTTT. Translating gives CASSLEMWSTEAFF.